The clone carrying this T cell receptor (beta chain) was seen ten or more times. As yet, its antigen is unknown. The sample is drawn from a study of CD8 T cells in ankylosing spondylitis. Findings and limits, study-wide: Reportedly, significant enrichment of disease-linked clones occurred in matched ankylosing spondylitis synovial fluid. Clones linked with disease were CD8+ and fairly uncommon in the peripheral blood.

Each TCR beta library was made by quantitative 5'-RACE that incorporated molecular barcodes. TCRdb re-derived calls from the 5' RACE reads in MiXCR, one entry per CDR3 protein. The sample records about 96,000 distinct CDR3 sequences, roughly 8.8% being singletons. Sample: blood, either unsorted or a sorted T cell fraction (not recorded which). The sequence was collected from a male donor with ankylosing spondylitis or in good health (not recorded which).

The CDR3 loop reads CASSPRTDTQYF. The CDR3 nucleotides read TGTGCCAGCAGTCCCCGCACAGATACGCAGTATTTT. The chain combines TRBV6-5 with TRBJ2-3; D uncertain. The CDR3 consists of 12 residues. The germline V and J ends were trimmed by 5 bases and 1 base, with 4 bases remaining between them. CDR1 and CDR2 from the germline V gene are MNHEY and SVGAGI.